Each of the 14 T cell receptor beta chains below was sequenced from the same sample in a study of T cell responses to AZD1222 COVID-19 vaccine. The data were produced by immunoSEQ multiplex PCR, yet TCRdb's version contains in-frame clones alone and is incomplete. The sample contains 65,000 to 75,000 clones, around 82% of which appear only once. This sample comprised peripheral blood, obtained 28 days after the second AZD1222 dose. The receptors here all came from an adult who received the AZD1222 COVID-19 vaccine.

This rearrangement joins TRBV4-2 to TRBJ2-7; the D gene is possibly TRBD2 (6 bases). Trimming removed 4 bases at V and 4 bases at J, with 14 bases between. This CDR3 region has 14 residues. Germline CDR1 LGHNA, CDR2 YNFKEQ. CDR3 amino acids: CASSRSWSGYEQYF. The CDR3 bases are TGTGCCAGCAGCCGGTCCTGGAGCGGGTACGAGCAGTACTTC.

The chain is built from TRBV2 and TRBJ2-3; D unresolved. V lost 2 bases and J 5 bases, leaving 14 bases between the germline ends. Germline loops: CDR1 SNHLY, CDR2 FYNNEI. The CDR3 covers 15 residues. As DNA, the CDR3 is TGTGCCAGCAGTGAAAATCGTTCTACACGAGATACGCAGTATTTT. It yields the protein CASSENRSTRDTQYF.

This chain uses TRBV7-9 with TRBJ2-2; 9 bases align to TRBD1. The ends lost 6 bases at V and 6 bases at J; junction bases unmatched: 11. The CDR3 contains 16 residues. The germline V gene has CDR1 SEHNR and CDR2 FQNEAQ (reference sequence). Here the CDR3 DNA reads TGTGCCAGCAGTAGTACCGGGACAGGGTCCCCCGGGGAGCTGTTTTTT. Its translation: CASSSTGTGSPGELFF. Full variable domain (rest looked up from reference TRBV7-9 and TRBJ2-2): DTGVSQNPRHKITKRGQNVTFRCDPISEHNRLYWYRQTLGQGPEFLTYFQNEAQLEKSRLLSDRFSAERPKGSFSTLEIQRTEQGDSAMYLCASSSTGTGSPGELFFGEGSRLTVL.

This clone was seen a few times. In DNA form, the CDR3 reads TGTGCCACCAGTGCCATCGGGTTAGCGGGATCGTACGAGCAGTACTTC. It specifies CATSAIGLAGSYEQYF. The rearrangement links TRBV24-1 to TRBJ2-7; 8 nucleotides match TRBD2. This CDR3 is built from 16 residues. Germline V gene data show CDR1 as KGHDR and CDR2 as SFDVKD. V shed 5 bases, J shed 4 bases, and the junction held 12 bases outside the gene matches.

This clone was found a few times. V is TRBV28 and J is TRBJ2-1, with 10 bases lining up with TRBD2. Trimming at V came to 2 bases and at J to 12 bases, leaving 7 bases not matched to a gene. Germline V lookup: CDR1 MDHEN, CDR2 SYDVKM. The CDR3 has 14 residues. CDR3 in DNA: TGTGCCAGCAGTTTAAGTCTAGCGGGAGTAGGGCAGTTCTTC. This encodes CASSLSLAGVGQFF.

The V call is TRBV5-4, the J call TRBJ1-1; the D gene is possibly TRBD1 (5 bases). Trimming took 3 bases from V and 1 from J, leaving 16 bases between them. Germline V gives CDR1 SGHNT, CDR2 YYREEE (reference sequence). There are 16 residues in the CDR3. The CDR3 reads CASSSVGGGENTEAFF. The CDR3 DNA reads as TGTGCCAGCAGCTCGGTGGGGGGTGGGGAGAACACTGAAGCTTTCTTT.

V and J are TRBV6-2 or TRBV6-3 and TRBJ2-5; TRBD2 matches at 7 bases. J gave up 5 bases and V 2 bases, and 8 bases lay outside the gene matches. Germline CDR1 and CDR2: MNHEY and SVGEGT. This CDR3 spans 15 amino acids. The CDR3 sequence is CASSYRGRSWETQYF. For the CDR3, the DNA is TGTGCCAGCAGTTACCGCGGGAGAAGCTGGGAGACCCAGTACTTC.

The J gene is TRBJ2-7, the V gene TRBV28, with TRBD1 as a possible D gene (6 bases). CDR3 length: 13 residues. Germline V lookup: CDR1 MDHEN, CDR2 SYDVKM. Trimming left V 4 bases short and J 3 bases short, with 10 bases between. The CDR3 region has the DNA TGTGCCAGCAGTTCTGGGGGCCGCTACGAGCAGTACTTC. Protein sequence: CASSSGGRYEQYF.

This chain links TRBV20-1 with TRBJ2-1, with 8 bases that match TRBD2. The CDR3 consists of 14 residues. Germline loops: CDR1 DFQATT, CDR2 SNEGSKA (reference sequence). J was trimmed by 9 bases and V by 3 bases; bases with no gene match: 10. The CDR3 protein is CSASMSGGLSEQFF. CDR3 coding DNA: TGCAGTGCTAGTATGTCGGGGGGGCTAAGTGAGCAGTTCTTC.

The chain couples TRBV15 to TRBJ1-5; D is unclear. The ends were cut back, 3 bases at V and 0 bases at J, with 15 bases in the middle. The V gene's germline CDR1 is LNHNV and CDR2 YYDKDF (reference sequence). The CDR3 consists of 17 residues. The CDR3 bases are TGTGCCACCAGCAGTGGCCAAGGGAGATATAGCAATCAGCCCCAGCATTTT. Protein sequence: CATSSGQGRYSNQPQHF.

CDR3 in amino acids: CSASWGAAHEQYF. The CDR3 DNA is TGCAGTGCTAGTTGGGGGGCGGCCCACGAGCAGTACTTC. This rearrangement joins TRBV20-1 to TRBJ2-7, with D tentatively TRBD1 or TRBD2 (6 bases each). The germline V gene has CDR1 DFQATT and CDR2 SNEGSKA (reference sequence). This CDR3 region has 13 residues. V was cut by 3 bases and J by 5 bases, with 14 bases left in between.

The chain is built from TRBV19 and TRBJ1-5; D is unresolved. The CDR3 runs to 13 residues. Trimming cost V 6 bases and J 0 bases, with 6 bases left between them. Germline V CDR1 and CDR2: LNHDA, SQIVND (reference sequence). In nucleotides, the CDR3 is TGTGCCAGTAGAACATATAGCAATCAGCCCCAGCATTTT. Translating it yields CASRTYSNQPQHF.

This chain joins TRBV5-1 and TRBJ2-5; 8 bases agree with TRBD2. This CDR3 contains 15 residues. The germline V gene has CDR1 SGHRS and CDR2 YFSETQ. V lost 3 bases, J lost 3 bases, and 7 bases stayed unmatched. CDR3 loop: CASSSGLAREETQYF. The CDR3 nucleotides are TGCGCCAGCAGCTCCGGACTAGCCCGGGAAGAGACCCAGTACTTC.

The rearrangement joins TRBV4-1 to TRBJ1-5, with D tentatively TRBD1 (5 bases). CDR3 length equals 19 residues. Trimming cost V 0 bases and J 0 bases, with 18 bases left between them. The germline V gene has CDR1 MGHRA and CDR2 YSYEKL. Written as DNA, the CDR3 is TGCGCCAGCAGCCAAGATTTCGGACAAGACCTTTATAGCAATCAGCCCCAGCATTTT. Translated, it gives CASSQDFGQDLYSNQPQHF.